The present T cell receptor beta chain was sequenced within a study of blood T cell repertoires in COVID-19. Losses at the gene ends were 4 bases for V and 8 bases for J; bases not matched to a gene: 6. Germline V gene lookup returns CDR1 MNHEY and CDR2 SVGAGI. This CDR3 has 14 residues. The repertoire was sequenced with immunoSEQ multiplex PCR; TCRdb's copy has only in-frame clones and lacks some. The table has fewer than 500,000 clones, roughly 85% seen once; the top ten hold roughly 2%. The sequencing sample was made of PBMCs or T cells enriched from blood (not recorded which). The V and J genes are TRBV6-5 and TRBJ2-1, with TRBD2 identical over 9 bases. This sequence originates from a young woman with acute COVID-19. In nucleotides, the CDR3 is TGTGCCAGCAGTTTCCGCGGGAGGGGCGATGAGCAGTTCTTC. Its translation is CASSFRGRGDEQFF.